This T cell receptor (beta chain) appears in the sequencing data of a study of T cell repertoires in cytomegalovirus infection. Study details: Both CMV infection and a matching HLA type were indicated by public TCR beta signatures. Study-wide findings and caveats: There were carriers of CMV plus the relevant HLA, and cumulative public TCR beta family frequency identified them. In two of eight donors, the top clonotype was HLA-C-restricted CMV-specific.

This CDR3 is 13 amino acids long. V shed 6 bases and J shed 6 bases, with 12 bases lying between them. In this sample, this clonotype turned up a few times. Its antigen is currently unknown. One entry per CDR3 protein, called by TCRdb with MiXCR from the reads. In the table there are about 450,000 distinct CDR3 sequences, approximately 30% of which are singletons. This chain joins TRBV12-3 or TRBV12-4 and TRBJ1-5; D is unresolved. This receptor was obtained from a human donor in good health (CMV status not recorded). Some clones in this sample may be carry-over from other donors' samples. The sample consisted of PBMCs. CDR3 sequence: CASSGMGGQPQHF. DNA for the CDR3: TGTGCCAGCAGCGGAATGGGAGGTCAGCCCCAGCATTTT.